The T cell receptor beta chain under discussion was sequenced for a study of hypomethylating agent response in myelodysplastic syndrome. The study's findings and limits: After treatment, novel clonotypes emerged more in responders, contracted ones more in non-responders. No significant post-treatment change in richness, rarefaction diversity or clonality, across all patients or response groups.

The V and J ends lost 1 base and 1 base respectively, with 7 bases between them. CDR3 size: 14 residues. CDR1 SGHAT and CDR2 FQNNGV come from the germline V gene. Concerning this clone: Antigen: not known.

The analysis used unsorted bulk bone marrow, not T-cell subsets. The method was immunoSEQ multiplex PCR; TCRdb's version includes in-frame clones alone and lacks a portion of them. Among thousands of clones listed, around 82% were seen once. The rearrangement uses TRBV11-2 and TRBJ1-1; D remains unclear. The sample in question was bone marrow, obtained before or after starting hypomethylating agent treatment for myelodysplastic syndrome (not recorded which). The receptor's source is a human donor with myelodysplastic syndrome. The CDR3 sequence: CASSLGTRNTEAFF. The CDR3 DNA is TGTGCCAGCAGCTTAGGCACCAGGAACACTGAAGCTTTCTTT.